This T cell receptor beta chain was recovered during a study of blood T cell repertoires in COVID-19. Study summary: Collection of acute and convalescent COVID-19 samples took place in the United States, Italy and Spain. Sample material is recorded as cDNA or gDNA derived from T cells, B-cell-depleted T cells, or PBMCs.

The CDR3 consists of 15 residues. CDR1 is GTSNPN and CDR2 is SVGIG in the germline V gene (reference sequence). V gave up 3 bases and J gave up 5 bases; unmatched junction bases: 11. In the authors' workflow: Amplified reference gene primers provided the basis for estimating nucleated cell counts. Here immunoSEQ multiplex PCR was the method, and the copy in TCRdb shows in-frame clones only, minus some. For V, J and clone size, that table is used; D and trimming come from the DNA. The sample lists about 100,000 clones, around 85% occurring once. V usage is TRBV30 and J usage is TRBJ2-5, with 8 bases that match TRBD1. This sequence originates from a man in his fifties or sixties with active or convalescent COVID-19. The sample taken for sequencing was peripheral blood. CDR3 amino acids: CAWRLTGQAGETQYF. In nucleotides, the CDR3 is TGTGCCTGGAGATTAACGGGACAGGCAGGGGAGACCCAGTACTTC.